The 6 T cell receptor beta chains below all came from one sample that was sequenced in a study of T cell responses to AZD1222 COVID-19 vaccine. The table came from immunoSEQ multiplex PCR; TCRdb's copy has only in-frame clones and leaves some out. Of 95,000 to 150,000 clones in the sample, about 90% were seen once. The sample in question was peripheral blood, obtained on day 0 of AZD1222 vaccination. Receptors were obtained from an adult in good health.

The chain is built from TRBV2 and TRBJ2-2; 7 nucleotides agree with TRBD1. CDR1 is SNHLY, CDR2 FYNNEI, per germline. The J segment lost 3 bases and the V segment lost 6 bases, leaving 4 bases of the junction unmatched. The CDR3 has 14 amino acids. DNA for the CDR3: TGTGCCAGCAGGAGACAGGGAGACACCGGGGAGCTGTTTTTT. This encodes CASRRQGDTGELFF. The full variable domain, with the rest looked up from reference TRBV2 and TRBJ2-2, is EPEVTQTPSHQVTQMGQEVILRCVPISNHLYFYWYRQILGQKVEFLVSFYNNEISEKSEIFDDQFSVERPDGSNFTLKIRSTKLEDSAMYFCASRRQGDTGELFFGEGSRLTVL.

V usage is TRBV11-2 and J usage is TRBJ2-3, with TRBD1 identical over 10 bases. CDR3 length: 16 amino acids. CDR1 is SGHAT and CDR2 is FQNNGV in the germline V gene. After removal of 2 bases from V and 2 bases from J, the junction contained 4 bases not matched to a gene. CDR3 in DNA: TGTGCCAGCAGCTTACAGACAGGGGGCATCACAGATACGCAGTATTTT. This translates into CASSLQTGGITDTQYF.

The chain links TRBV9 to TRBJ2-7; possibly TRBD1 or TRBD2 for D (5 bases each). The CDR3 contains 14 residues. Looked up from germline, CDR1 is SGDLS and CDR2 is YYNGEE. V lost 3 bases to trimming and J lost 0 bases, with 10 bases between them. CDR3: CASSAGTPSYEQYF. As DNA, the CDR3 is TGTGCCAGCAGCGCCGGGACCCCCTCCTACGAGCAGTACTTC.

This sequence joins TRBV7-9 and TRBJ1-1; D remains ambiguous. The CDR3 has 12 residues. The V gene's germline CDR1 is SEHNR and CDR2 FQNEAQ (reference sequence). V was clipped by 5 bases and J by 3 bases, with 7 bases between them. The DNA of the CDR3 is TGTGCCAGCAGCCCAAGCCACACTGAAGCTTTCTTT. Its translation is CASSPSHTEAFF.

This clone was recorded only once. The chain uses TRBV29-1 and TRBJ2-2; D is unresolved. The germline CDR1 and CDR2 sequences are SQVTM and ANQGSEA. The CDR3 runs 14 residues. V was clipped by 3 bases and J by 2 bases, with 10 bases between them. Here the CDR3 DNA reads TGCAGCGTTGAGTGGCAGTATAACACCGGGGAGCTGTTTTTT. Translation gives CSVEWQYNTGELFF.

The chain has TRBV9 and TRBJ2-1; 8 bases are shared with TRBD2. V dropped 0 bases and J dropped 9; count of bases not matched to a gene: 14. Germline-derived CDR1 and CDR2 are SGDLS and YYNGEE. The CDR3 is made up of 17 amino acids. This CDR3 reads CASSVGRISGRTGEQFF. As DNA, the CDR3 is TGTGCCAGCAGCGTAGGAAGAATCAGCGGGAGAACCGGTGAGCAGTTCTTC.